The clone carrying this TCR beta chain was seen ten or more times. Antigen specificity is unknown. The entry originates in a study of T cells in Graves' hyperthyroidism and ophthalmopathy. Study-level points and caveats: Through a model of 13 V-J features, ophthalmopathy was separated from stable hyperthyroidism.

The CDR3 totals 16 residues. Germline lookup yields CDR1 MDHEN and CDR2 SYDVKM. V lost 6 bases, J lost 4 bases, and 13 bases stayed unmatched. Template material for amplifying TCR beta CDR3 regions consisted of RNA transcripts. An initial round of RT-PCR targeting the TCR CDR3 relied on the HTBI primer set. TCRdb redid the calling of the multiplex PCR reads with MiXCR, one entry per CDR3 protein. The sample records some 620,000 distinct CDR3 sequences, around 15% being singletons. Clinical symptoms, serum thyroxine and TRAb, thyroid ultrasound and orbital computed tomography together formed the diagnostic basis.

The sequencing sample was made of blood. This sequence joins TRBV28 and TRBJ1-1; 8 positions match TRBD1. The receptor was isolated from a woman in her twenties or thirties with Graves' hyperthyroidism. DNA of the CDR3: TGTGCCAGCAGCTCTACTGCAACAGGGGGAAGCACTGAAGCTTTCTTT. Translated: CASSSTATGGSTEAFF.